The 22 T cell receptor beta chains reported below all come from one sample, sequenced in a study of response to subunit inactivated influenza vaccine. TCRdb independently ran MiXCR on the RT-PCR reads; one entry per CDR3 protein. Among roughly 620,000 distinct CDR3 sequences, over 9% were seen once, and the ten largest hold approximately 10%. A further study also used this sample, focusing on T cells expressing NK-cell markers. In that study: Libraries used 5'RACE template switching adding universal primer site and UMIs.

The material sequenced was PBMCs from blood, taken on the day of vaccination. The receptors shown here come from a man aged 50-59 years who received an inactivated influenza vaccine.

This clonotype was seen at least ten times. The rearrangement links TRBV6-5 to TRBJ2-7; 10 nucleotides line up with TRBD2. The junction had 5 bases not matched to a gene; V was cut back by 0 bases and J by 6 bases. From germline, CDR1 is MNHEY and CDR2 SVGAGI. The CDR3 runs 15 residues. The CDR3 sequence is CASSYSPSGSSEQYF. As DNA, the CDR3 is TGTGCCAGCAGTTACTCACCTAGCGGGAGTTCCGAGCAGTACTTC.

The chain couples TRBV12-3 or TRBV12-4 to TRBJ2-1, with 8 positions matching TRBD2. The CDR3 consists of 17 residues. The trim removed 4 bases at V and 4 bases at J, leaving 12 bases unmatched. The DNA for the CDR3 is TGTGCCAGCAGTTCGCGAAGTTTAGCTAGCGGGTACAATGAGCAGTTCTTC. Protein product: CASSSRSLASGYNEQFF.

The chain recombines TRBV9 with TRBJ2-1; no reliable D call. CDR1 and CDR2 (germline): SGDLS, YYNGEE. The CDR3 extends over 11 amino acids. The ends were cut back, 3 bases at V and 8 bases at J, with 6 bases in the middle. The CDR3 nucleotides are TGTGCCAGCAGCGAACCGTATGAGCAGTTCTTC. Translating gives CASSEPYEQFF.

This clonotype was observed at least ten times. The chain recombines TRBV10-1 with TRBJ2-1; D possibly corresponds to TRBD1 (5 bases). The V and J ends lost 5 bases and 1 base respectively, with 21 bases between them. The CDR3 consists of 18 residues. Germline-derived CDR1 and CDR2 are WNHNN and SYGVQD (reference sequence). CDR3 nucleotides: TGCGCCAGCAGTCAGGGCAGGTTCTTAAGTCTTTCCTACAATGAGCAGTTCTTC. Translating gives CASSQGRFLSLSYNEQFF.

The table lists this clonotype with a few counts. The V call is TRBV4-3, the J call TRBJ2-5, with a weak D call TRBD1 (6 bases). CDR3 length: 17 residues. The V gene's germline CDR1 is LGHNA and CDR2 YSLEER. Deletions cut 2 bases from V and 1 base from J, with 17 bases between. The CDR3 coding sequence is TGCGCCAGCAGCCAAAACACACCGGGACATCCCCAAGAGACCCAGTACTTC. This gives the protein CASSQNTPGHPQETQYF.

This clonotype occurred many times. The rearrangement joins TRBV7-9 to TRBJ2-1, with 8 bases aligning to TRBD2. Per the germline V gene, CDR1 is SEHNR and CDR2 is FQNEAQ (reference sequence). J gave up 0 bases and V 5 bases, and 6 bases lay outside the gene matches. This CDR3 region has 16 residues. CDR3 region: CASSHDSGVSYNEQFF. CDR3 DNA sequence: TGTGCCAGCAGCCACGATAGCGGGGTCTCCTACAATGAGCAGTTCTTC.

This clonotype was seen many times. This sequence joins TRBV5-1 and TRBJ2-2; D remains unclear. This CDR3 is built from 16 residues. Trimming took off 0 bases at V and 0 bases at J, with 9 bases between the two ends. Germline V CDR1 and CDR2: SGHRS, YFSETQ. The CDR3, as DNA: TGCGCCAGCAGCTTGGTCGCAGTGCCGAACACCGGGGAGCTGTTTTTT. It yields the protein CASSLVAVPNTGELFF. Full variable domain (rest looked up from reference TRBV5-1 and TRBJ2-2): KAGVTQTPRYLIKTRGQQVTLSCSPISGHRSVSWYQQTPGQGLQFLFEYFSETQRNKGNFPGRFSGRQFSNSRSEMNVSTLELGDSALYLCASSLVAVPNTGELFFGEGSRLTVL.

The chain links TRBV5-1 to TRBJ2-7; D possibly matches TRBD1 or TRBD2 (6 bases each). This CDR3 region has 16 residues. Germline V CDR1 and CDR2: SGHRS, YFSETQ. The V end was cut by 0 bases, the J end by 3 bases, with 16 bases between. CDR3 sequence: CASSLAGGQGNYEQYF. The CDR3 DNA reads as TGCGCCAGCAGCTTGGCCGGAGGGCAGGGGAACTACGAGCAGTACTTC. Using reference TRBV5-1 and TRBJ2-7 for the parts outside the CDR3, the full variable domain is KAGVTQTPRYLIKTRGQQVTLSCSPISGHRSVSWYQQTPGQGLQFLFEYFSETQRNKGNFPGRFSGRQFSNSRSEMNVSTLELGDSALYLCASSLAGGQGNYEQYFGPGTRLTVT.

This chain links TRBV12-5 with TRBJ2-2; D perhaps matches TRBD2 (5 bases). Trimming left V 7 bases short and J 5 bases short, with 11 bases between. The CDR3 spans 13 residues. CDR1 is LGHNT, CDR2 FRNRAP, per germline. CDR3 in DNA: TGTGCTAGTGCCCTACGGGGAACCGGGGAGCTGTTTTTT. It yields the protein CASALRGTGELFF.

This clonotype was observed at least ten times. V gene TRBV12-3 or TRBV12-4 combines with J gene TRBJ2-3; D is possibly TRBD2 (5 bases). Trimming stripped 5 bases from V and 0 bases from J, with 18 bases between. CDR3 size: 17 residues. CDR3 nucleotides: TGTGCCAGCAGTGGCCCAGTCGGGATCACTAGCACAGATACGCAGTATTTT. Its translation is CASSGPVGITSTDTQYF.

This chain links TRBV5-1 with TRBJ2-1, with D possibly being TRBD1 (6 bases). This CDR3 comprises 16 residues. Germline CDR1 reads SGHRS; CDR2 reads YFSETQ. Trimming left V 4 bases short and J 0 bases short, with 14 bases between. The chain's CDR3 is CASSPQGMSSYNEQFF. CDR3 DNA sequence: TGCGCCAGCAGCCCGCAGGGGATGAGCTCCTACAATGAGCAGTTCTTC.

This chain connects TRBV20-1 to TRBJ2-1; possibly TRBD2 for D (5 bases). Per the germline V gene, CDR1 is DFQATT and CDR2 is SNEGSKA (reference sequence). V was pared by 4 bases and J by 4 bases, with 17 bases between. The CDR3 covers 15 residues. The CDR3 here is CSAINTGEFYNEQFF. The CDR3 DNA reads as TGCAGTGCTATTAACACCGGGGAGTTTTACAATGAGCAGTTCTTC.

The CDR3 DNA reads TGTGCCAGTACCCAAAATAGGGGAAGCTCCTACGAGCAGTACTTC. It yields the protein CASTQNRGSSYEQYF. This chain joins TRBV19 and TRBJ2-7, with a possible D match to TRBD1 (5 bases). The CDR3 runs to 15 residues. Germline V lookup: CDR1 LNHDA, CDR2 SQIVND (reference sequence). Trimming removed 7 bases from V and 0 bases from J, with 16 bases in between. The full variable domain, with the rest looked up from reference TRBV19 and TRBJ2-7, is DGGITQSPKYLFRKEGQNVTLSCEQNLNHDAMYWYRQDPGQGLRLIYYSQIVNDFQKGDIAEGYSVSREKKESFPLTVTSAQKNPTAFYLCASTQNRGSSYEQYFGPGTRLTVT.

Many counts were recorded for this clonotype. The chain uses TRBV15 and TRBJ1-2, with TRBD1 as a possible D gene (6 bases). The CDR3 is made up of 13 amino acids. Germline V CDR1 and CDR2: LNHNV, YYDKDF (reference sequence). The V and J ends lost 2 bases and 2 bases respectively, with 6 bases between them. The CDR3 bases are TGTGCCACCAGCAGACAGGGGAACTATGGCTACACCTTC. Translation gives CATSRQGNYGYTF.

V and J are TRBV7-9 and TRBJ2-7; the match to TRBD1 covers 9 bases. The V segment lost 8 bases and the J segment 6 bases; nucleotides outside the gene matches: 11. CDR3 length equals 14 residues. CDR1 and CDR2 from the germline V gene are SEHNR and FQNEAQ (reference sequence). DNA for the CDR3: TGTGCCAGCCAGACCGGGACAGGGTTTGTCGAGCAGTACTTC. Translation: CASQTGTGFVEQYF.

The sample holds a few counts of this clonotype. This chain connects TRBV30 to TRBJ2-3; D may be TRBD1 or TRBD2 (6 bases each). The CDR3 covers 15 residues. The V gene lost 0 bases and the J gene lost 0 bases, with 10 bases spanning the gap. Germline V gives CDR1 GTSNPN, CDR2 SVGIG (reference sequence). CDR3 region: CAWSVGGRSTDTQYF. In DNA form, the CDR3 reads TGTGCCTGGAGTGTAGGGGGGCGGAGCACAGATACGCAGTATTTT.

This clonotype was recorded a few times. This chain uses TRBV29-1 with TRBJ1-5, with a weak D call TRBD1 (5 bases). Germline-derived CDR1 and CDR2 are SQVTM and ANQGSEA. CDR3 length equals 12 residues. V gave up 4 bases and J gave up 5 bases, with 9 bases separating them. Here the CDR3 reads CSVGGGHQPQHF. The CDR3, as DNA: TGCAGCGTTGGCGGGGGACATCAGCCCCAGCATTTT.

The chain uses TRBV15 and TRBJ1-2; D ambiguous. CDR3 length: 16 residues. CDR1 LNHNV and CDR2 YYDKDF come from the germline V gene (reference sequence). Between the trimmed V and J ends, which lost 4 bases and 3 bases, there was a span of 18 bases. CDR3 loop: CATSKQYLIGHYGYTF. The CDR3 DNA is TGTGCCACCAGCAAGCAATACCTAATCGGGCACTATGGCTACACCTTC.

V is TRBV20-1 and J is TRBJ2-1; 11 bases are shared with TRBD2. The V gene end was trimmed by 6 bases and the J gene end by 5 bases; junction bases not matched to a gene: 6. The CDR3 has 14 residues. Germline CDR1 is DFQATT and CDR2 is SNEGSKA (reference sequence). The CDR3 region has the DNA TGCAGTGCACCCGGGACTAGCGGAAACAATGAGCAGTTCTTC. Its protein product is CSAPGTSGNNEQFF.

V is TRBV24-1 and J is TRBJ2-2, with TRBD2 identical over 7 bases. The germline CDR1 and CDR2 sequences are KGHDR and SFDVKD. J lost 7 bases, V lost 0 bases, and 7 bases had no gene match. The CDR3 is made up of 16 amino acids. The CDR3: CATSDLQGGAVGELFF. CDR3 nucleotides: TGTGCCACCAGTGATTTGCAGGGAGGGGCTGTCGGGGAGCTGTTTTTT.

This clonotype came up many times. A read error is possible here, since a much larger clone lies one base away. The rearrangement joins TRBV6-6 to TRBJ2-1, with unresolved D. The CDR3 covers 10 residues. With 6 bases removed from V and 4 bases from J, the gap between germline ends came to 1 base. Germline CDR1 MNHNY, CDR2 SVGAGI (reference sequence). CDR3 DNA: TGTGCCAGCAGATACAATGAGCAGTTCTTC. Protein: CASRYNEQFF.

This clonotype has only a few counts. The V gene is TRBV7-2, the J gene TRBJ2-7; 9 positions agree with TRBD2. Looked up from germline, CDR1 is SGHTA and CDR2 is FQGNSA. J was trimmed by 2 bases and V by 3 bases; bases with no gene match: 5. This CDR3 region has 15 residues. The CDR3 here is CASSFDASGTYEQYF. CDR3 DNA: TGTGCCAGCAGCTTTGACGCTAGCGGGACCTACGAGCAGTACTTC.